Ten or more counts support the clone carrying this T cell receptor (beta chain). Its antigen is undetermined. This sample is drawn from a study of blood T cells in healthy people across ages. General study results and limits: Unknown CMV status may confound age-related changes in expanded clones.

The CDR3 has 15 amino acids. The J segment lost 1 base and the V segment lost 1 base, leaving 1 base of the junction unmatched. The germline CDR1 and CDR2 sequences are MNHNS and SASEGT. The authors ran a second PCR of about 7 to 11 cycles using a sample-barcoded 5' primer and a J-beta primer mix. Unique molecular identifiers of 12 random nucleotides labeled each cDNA. From the 5' RACE reads, TCRdb called clonotypes with MiXCR, one entry per CDR3 protein. The sample carries roughly 1.7 million distinct CDR3 sequences, around 36% recorded once. This sequence was found in a woman in her thirties in good health. The V gene is TRBV6-1, the J gene TRBJ1-1; 9 nucleotides agree with TRBD1. Sequenced material: blood. The CDR3 reads CASSEGGQGNTEAFF. CDR3 bases: TGTGCCAGCAGTGAAGGGGGACAGGGGAACACTGAAGCTTTCTTT.